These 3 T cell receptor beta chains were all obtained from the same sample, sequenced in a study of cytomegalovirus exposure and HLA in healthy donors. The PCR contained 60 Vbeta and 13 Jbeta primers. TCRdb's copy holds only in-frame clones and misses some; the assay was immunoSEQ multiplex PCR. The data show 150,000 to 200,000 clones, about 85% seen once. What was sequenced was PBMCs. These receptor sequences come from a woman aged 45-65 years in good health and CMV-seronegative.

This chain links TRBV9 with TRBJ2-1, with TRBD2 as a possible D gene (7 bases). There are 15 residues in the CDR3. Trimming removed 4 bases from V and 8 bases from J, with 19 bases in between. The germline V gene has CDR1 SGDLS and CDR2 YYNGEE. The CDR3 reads CASSSMRRGRDEQFF. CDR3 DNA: TGTGCCAGCAGCTCAATGCGGCGGGGGCGGGATGAGCAGTTCTTC.

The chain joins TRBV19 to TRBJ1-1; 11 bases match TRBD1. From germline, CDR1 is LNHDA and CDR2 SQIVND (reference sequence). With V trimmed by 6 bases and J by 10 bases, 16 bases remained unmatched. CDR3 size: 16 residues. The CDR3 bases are TGTGCCAGTAGCGGCCCCGGGACAGGGGGTCGATTGAGAGCTTTCTTT. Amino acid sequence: CASSGPGTGGRLRAFF.

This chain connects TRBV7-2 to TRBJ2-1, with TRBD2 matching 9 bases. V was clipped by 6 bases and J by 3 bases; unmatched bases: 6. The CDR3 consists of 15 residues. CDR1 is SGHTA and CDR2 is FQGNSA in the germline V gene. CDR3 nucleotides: TGTGCCAGCAGTGAGGTAGCGGGAGTCTACAATGAGCAGTTCTTC. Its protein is CASSEVAGVYNEQFF. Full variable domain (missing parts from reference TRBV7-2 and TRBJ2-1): GAGVSQSPSNKVTEKGKDVELRCDPISGHTALYWYRQSLGQGLEFLIYFQGNSAPDKSGLPSDRFSAERTGGSVSTLTIQRTQQEDSAVYLCASSEVAGVYNEQFFGPGTRLTVL.